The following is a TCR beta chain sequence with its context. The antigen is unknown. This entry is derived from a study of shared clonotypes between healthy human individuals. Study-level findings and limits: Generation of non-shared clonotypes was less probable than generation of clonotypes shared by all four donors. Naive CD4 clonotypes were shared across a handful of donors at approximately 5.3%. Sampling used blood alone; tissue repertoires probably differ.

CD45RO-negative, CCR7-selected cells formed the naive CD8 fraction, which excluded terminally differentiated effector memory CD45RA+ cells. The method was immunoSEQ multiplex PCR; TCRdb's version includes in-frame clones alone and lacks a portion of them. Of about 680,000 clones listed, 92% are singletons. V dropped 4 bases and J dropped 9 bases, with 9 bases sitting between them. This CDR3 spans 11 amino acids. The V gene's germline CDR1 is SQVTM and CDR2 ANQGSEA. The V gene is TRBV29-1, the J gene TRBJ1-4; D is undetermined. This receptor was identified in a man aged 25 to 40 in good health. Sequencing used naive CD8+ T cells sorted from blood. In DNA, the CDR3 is TGCAGCGTTGTGACCGAACAAAAACTGTTTTTT. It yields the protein CSVVTEQKLFF.